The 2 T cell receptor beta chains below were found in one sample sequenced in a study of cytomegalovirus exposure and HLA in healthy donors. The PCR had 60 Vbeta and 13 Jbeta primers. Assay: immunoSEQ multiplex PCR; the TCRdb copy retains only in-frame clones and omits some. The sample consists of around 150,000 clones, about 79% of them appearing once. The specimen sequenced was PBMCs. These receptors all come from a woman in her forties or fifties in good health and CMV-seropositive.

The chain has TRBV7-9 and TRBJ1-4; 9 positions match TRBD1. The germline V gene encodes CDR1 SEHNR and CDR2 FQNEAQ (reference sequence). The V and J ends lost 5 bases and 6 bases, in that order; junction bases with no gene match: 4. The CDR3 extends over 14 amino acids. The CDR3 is CASSHRGLDEKLFF. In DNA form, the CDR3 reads TGTGCCAGCAGCCACAGGGGGCTAGATGAAAAACTGTTTTTT.

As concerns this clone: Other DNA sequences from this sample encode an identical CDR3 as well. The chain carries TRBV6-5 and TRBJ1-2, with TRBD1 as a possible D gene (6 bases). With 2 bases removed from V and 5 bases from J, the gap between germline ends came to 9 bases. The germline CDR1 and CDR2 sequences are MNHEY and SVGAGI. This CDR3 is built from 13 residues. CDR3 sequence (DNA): TGTGCCAGCAGTTACGTGCAGGGGTATGGCTACACCTTC. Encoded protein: CASSYVQGYGYTF.